This entry lists 24 T cell receptor beta chains sequenced from one sample in a study of blood T cell repertoires in COVID-19. Assay: immunoSEQ multiplex PCR; the TCRdb copy retains only in-frame clones and omits some. Among over 150,000 clones listed, about 87% were seen once. Sequenced: peripheral blood. The source of these receptors is a woman between 18 and 29 years old who had recovered from COVID-19.

The CDR3 here is CASSKEGEPTSYEQYV. CDR3 in DNA: TGTGCCAGCAGCAAAGAGGGGGAGCCAACTTCCTACGAGCAGTACGTC. The chain carries TRBV21-1 and TRBJ2-7; the DNA was not used to check the table's D call, TRBD1. TRBV21-1 is shown as a pseudogene. The CDR3 length is 16 residues.

The J gene is TRBJ1-6, the V gene TRBV27, with D perhaps TRBD1 (5 bases). V was cut by 3 bases and J by 5 bases, with 8 bases left in between. The CDR3 runs to 14 residues. Germline values: CDR1 MNHEY, CDR2 SMNVEV (reference sequence). CDR3 in amino acids: CASSFRANNSPLHF. Written as DNA, the CDR3 is TGTGCCAGCAGTTTCAGGGCTAATAATTCACCCCTCCACTTT.

The chain is built from TRBV6-5 and TRBJ1-1; no firm D call. Germline CDR1 MNHEY, CDR2 SVGAGI. This CDR3 has 13 amino acids. V lost 3 bases and J 10 bases, leaving 15 bases between the germline ends. CDR3 protein: CASSYTGGRVAFF. As DNA, the CDR3 is TGTGCCAGCAGTTATACCGGTGGGCGGGTAGCTTTCTTT.

The CDR3 loop is CASSRTASSYEQYV. For the CDR3, the DNA is TGTGCCAGCAGCCGGACAGCAAGCTCCTACGAGCAGTACGTC. This chain links TRBV6-5 with TRBJ2-7, with D possibly being TRBD1 (6 bases). Trimming pared 6 bases from V and 0 bases from J, leaving 12 bases between. Germline V lookup: CDR1 MNHEY, CDR2 SVGAGI. CDR3 length: 14 amino acids.

The chain has TRBV7-9 and TRBJ2-5; TRBD2 matches 12 bases. V gave up 4 bases and J gave up 7 bases; unmatched junction bases: 7. Germline loops: CDR1 SEHNR, CDR2 FQNEAQ (reference sequence). This CDR3 spans 15 amino acids. Here the CDR3 reads CASSSLAGGRRTQYF. The CDR3 DNA reads as TGTGCCAGCAGCTCTCTAGCGGGGGGGCGGAGGACCCAGTACTTC.

The chain has TRBV29-1 and TRBJ2-1, with TRBD1 identical over 10 bases. The length of the CDR3 is 13 residues. The germline gives CDR1 SQVTM, CDR2 ANQGSEA. The V segment lost 6 bases and the J segment 6 bases; nucleotides outside the gene matches: 5. The CDR3 spells CSVEDRGFNEQFF. As DNA, the CDR3 is TGCAGCGTAGAGGACAGGGGGTTCAATGAGCAGTTCTTC.

The chain couples TRBV4-2 to TRBJ2-7; D not resolved. The V end was cut by 4 bases, the J end by 0 bases, with 16 bases between. There are 16 residues in the CDR3. Germline V gene lookup returns CDR1 LGHNA and CDR2 YNFKEQ. CDR3 residues: CASSRLEVESSYEQYV. As DNA, the CDR3 is TGTGCCAGCAGCCGGCTAGAGGTTGAGAGCTCCTACGAGCAGTACGTC.

The gene calls are TRBV5-4 and TRBJ2-7; 7 bases line up with TRBD2. Unmatched junction bases numbered 15, after V lost 3 bases and J lost 6 bases. The CDR3 extends over 16 amino acids. Germline V gene sequence: CDR1 SGHNT, CDR2 YYREEE (reference sequence). This CDR3 is CASSSRLGGVRGEQYF. As DNA, the CDR3 is TGTGCCAGCAGCTCCCGGTTGGGGGGGGTACGTGGCGAGCAGTACTTC.

The chain uses TRBV6-2 or TRBV6-3 and TRBJ2-7; 10 bases line up with TRBD2. J lost 7 bases, V lost 5 bases, and 8 bases had no gene match. The CDR3 is made up of 14 amino acids. Germline assignment: CDR1 MNHEY and CDR2 SVGEGT. The CDR3, as DNA: TGTGCCAGCAGTCATCTAGCGGGGGTACGGGAGCAGTACTTC. Translation gives CASSHLAGVREQYF.

The rearrangement uses TRBV5-6 and TRBJ2-5; TRBD1 aligns across 7 bases. Germline-derived CDR1 and CDR2 are SGHDT and YYEEEE. V dropped 0 bases and J dropped 5; count of bases not matched to a gene: 19. This CDR3 comprises 19 residues. The CDR3 here is CASSLVGGPGTANGETQYF. CDR3 nucleotides: TGTGCCAGCAGCTTGGTAGGGGGCCCCGGGACAGCCAATGGGGAGACCCAGTACTTC.

The table lists this clone with a few counts. The V and J genes are TRBV27 and TRBJ1-2; 8 bases agree with TRBD1. V dropped 10 bases and J dropped 4; count of bases not matched to a gene: 11. The CDR3 is 14 residues long. CDR1 is MNHEY, CDR2 SMNVEV, per germline (reference sequence). The CDR3 reads CATRPGQELYGYTF. The CDR3 coding sequence is TGTGCCACCCGGCCGGGACAGGAACTCTATGGCTACACCTTC.

About this clone itself: It may be a read error: a sequence one base away is much more abundant. The V gene is TRBV9, the J gene TRBJ2-6; TRBD1 matches at 10 bases. The CDR3 has 16 amino acids. Losses at the gene ends were 5 bases for V and 2 bases for J; bases not matched to a gene: 4. In germline, CDR1 is SGDLS, CDR2 YYNGEE. This chain's CDR3 is CASSSGQGAGANVLTF. CDR3 nucleotide sequence: TGTGCCAGCAGTTCCGGACAGGGGGCTGGGGCCAACGTCCTGACTTTC.

The V call is TRBV4-3, the J call TRBJ1-6, with 7 bases aligning to TRBD1. Trimming at V came to 3 bases and at J to 5 bases, leaving 4 bases not matched to a gene. CDR3 length: 15 amino acids. Germline-derived CDR1 and CDR2 are LGHNA and YSLEER. The CDR3 is CASSQTGLDNSPLHF. In nucleotides, the CDR3 is TGCGCCAGCAGCCAGACAGGGCTAGATAATTCACCCCTCCACTTT.

J is TRBJ1-2 and V is TRBV5-5; 8 nucleotides line up with TRBD1. CDR1 is SGHKS, CDR2 YYEKEE, per germline (reference sequence). Germline trimming cut 2 bases from V and 5 bases from J; bases unmatched to any gene: 5. The CDR3 has 14 residues. Here the CDR3 reads CASSFTRQGYGYTF. In DNA, the CDR3 is TGTGCCAGCAGCTTTACCCGACAGGGGTATGGCTACACCTTC. The full variable domain, rest sourced from reference TRBV5-5 and TRBJ1-2, is DAGVTQSPTHLIKTRGQQVTLRCSPISGHKSVSWYQQVLGQGPQFIFQYYEKEERGRGNFPDRFSARQFPNYSSELNVNALLLGDSALYLCASSFTRQGYGYTFGSGTRLTVV.

The CDR3 here is CAISWDPGLRGPGELFF. CDR3 in DNA: TGTGCCATCAGTTGGGACCCGGGACTGAGGGGCCCCGGGGAGCTGTTTTTT. The rearrangement uses TRBV10-3 and TRBJ2-2; D is perhaps TRBD2 (6 bases). The V gene's germline CDR1 is ENHRY and CDR2 SYGVKD. V shed 5 bases and J shed 6 bases, with 22 bases lying between them. The CDR3 runs 17 residues.

The CDR3 coding sequence is TGCGCCAGCAGCCCCGGGGGGCGGGACCAGCCCCAGCATTTT. This translates into CASSPGGRDQPQHF. The gene calls are TRBV5-1 and TRBJ1-5, with D maybe TRBD1 (6 bases). The CDR3 consists of 14 residues. CDR1 and CDR2 (germline): SGHRS, YFSETQ. With 4 bases removed from V and 7 bases from J, the gap between germline ends came to 15 bases.

V is TRBV29-1 and J is TRBJ1-3; the D gene is possibly TRBD1 (5 bases). This CDR3 is built from 14 residues. Germline loops: CDR1 SQVTM, CDR2 ANQGSEA. Trimming pared 7 bases from V and 5 bases from J, leaving 18 bases between. DNA for the CDR3: TGCAGCGCGTCTCGAGCGGGACTTCGAAACACCATATATTTT. Amino acid sequence: CSASRAGLRNTIYF.

This chain uses TRBV7-8 with TRBJ2-3; 7 positions match TRBD2. This CDR3 region has 14 residues. Trimming took 3 bases from V and 4 from J; bases not matched to a gene: 4. Germline V CDR1 and CDR2: SGHVS, FQNEAQ. The CDR3 sequence: CASSFPAGADTQYF. The CDR3 DNA reads TGTGCCAGCAGCTTTCCCGCGGGGGCAGATACGCAGTATTTT.

This chain joins TRBV4-3 and TRBJ2-2, with 12 bases fitting TRBD2. The V segment lost 4 bases and the J segment 0 bases; nucleotides outside the gene matches: 3. The CDR3 loop spans 17 amino acids. The germline V gene encodes CDR1 LGHNA and CDR2 YSLEER. Here the CDR3 DNA reads TGCGCCAGCAGCCGAGGACTAGCGGGGTCGAACACCGGGGAGCTGTTTTTT. This sequence encodes CASSRGLAGSNTGELFF.

This clone has just a few counts. The J gene is TRBJ2-1, the V gene TRBV19; D is undetermined. Germline V gives CDR1 LNHDA, CDR2 SQIVND (reference sequence). Trimming stripped 4 bases from V and 4 bases from J, with 11 bases between. The CDR3 totals 14 residues. CDR3 region: CASSSSPSYNEQFF. The CDR3 DNA reads TGTGCCAGTAGTAGTAGCCCCAGTTACAATGAGCAGTTCTTC.

V usage is TRBV19 and J usage is TRBJ1-4; the D is unclear. Deletions cut 9 bases from V and 3 bases from J, with 14 bases between. The CDR3 runs to 14 residues. Germline CDR1 LNHDA, CDR2 SQIVND (reference sequence). The CDR3 sequence: CASSPTASNEKLFF. The DNA for the CDR3 is TGTGCCAGCTCCCCCACAGCTTCTAATGAAAAACTGTTTTTT. Full variable domain (missing parts from reference TRBV19 and TRBJ1-4): DGGITQSPKYLFRKEGQNVTLSCEQNLNHDAMYWYRQDPGQGLRLIYYSQIVNDFQKGDIAEGYSVSREKKESFPLTVTSAQKNPTAFYLCASSPTASNEKLFFGSGTQLSVL.

This clone was detected only a few times. This chain connects TRBV5-1 to TRBJ2-6; TRBD1 is a possible D gene (6 bases). The CDR3 is 16 residues long. Trimming removed 3 bases from V and 1 base from J, with 11 bases in between. CDR1 is SGHRS and CDR2 is YFSETQ in the germline V gene. The CDR3 spells CASSWDTSSGANVLTF. Written as DNA, the CDR3 is TGCGCCAGCAGCTGGGACACAAGTTCTGGGGCCAACGTCCTGACTTTC.

This chain joins TRBV4-3 and TRBJ1-4; unclear D gene. V was clipped by 3 bases and J by 0 bases, with 5 bases between them. The V gene's germline CDR1 is LGHNA and CDR2 YSLEER. This CDR3 is built from 14 residues. CDR3 sequence (DNA): TGCGCCAGCAGCCAGAGTCCAACTAATGAAAAACTGTTTTTT. Amino acid sequence: CASSQSPTNEKLFF.

The table lists this clone with a count of one. The V gene is TRBV7-8, the J gene TRBJ2-3; 7 bases line up with TRBD1. Germline values: CDR1 SGHVS, CDR2 FQNEAQ. The CDR3 has 17 amino acids. J was trimmed by 0 bases and V by 4 bases; bases with no gene match: 10. The CDR3 DNA reads TGTGCCAGCAGCTCAGCAACAGGGGTCTTTAGCACAGATACGCAGTATTTT. Translated, it gives CASSSATGVFSTDTQYF.